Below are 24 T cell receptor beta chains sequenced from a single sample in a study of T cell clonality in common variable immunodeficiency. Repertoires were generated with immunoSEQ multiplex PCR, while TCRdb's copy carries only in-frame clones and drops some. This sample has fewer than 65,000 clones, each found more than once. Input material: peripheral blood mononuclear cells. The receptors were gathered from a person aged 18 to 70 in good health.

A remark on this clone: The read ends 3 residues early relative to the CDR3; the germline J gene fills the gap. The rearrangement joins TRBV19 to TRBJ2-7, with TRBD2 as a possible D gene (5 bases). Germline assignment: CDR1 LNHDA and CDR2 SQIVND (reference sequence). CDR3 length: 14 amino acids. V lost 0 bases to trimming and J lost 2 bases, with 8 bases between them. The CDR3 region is CASSIDGGPYEQYF. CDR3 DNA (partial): TGTGCCAGTAGTATAGACGGCGGGCCCTACGAG. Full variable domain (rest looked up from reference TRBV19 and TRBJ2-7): DGGITQSPKYLFRKEGQNVTLSCEQNLNHDAMYWYRQDPGQGLRLIYYSQIVNDFQKGDIAEGYSVSREKKESFPLTVTSAQKNPTAFYLCASSIDGGPYEQYFGPGTRLTVT.

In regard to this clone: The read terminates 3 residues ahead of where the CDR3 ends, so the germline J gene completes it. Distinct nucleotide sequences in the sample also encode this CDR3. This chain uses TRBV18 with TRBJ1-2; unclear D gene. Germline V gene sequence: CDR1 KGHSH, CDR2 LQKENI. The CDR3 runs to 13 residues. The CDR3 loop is CASSPLPGSGYTF. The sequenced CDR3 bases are TGTGCCAGCTCACCACTACCCGGTTCGGGT.

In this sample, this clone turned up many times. Partial CDR3 DNA: TGTGCCAGCAGTTACGGTGTGAGGATAAGACAGCGAGAGACC. As protein: CASSYGVRIRQRET. The full CDR3 sequence reads CASSYGVRIRQRETQYF. J is TRBJ2-5 and V is TRBV6-2 or TRBV6-3; D may be TRBD1 (5 bases). The read gets to within 3 residues of the CDR3 end, and the germline J gene fills in the rest. The V end lost 2 bases, the J end lost 4 bases, and 20 bases lay between the germline ends. The CDR3 is made up of 17 amino acids. Germline V gives CDR1 MNHEY, CDR2 SVGEGT.

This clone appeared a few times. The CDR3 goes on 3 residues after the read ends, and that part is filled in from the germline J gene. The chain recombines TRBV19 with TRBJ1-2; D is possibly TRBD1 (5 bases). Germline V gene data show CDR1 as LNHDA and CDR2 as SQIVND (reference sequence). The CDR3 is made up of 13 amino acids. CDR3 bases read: TGTGCCAGTATAGGAGCGGGAGGGGATGAC. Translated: CASIGAGGDD. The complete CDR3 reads CASIGAGGDDYTF.

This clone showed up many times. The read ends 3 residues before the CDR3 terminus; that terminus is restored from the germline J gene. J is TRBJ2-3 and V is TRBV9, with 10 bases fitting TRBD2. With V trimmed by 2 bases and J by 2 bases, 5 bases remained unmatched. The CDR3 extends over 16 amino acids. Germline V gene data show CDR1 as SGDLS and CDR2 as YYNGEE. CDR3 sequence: CASSVTGLADTDTQYF. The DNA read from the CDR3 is TGTGCCAGCAGCGTTACCGGACTAGCGGACACAGATACG. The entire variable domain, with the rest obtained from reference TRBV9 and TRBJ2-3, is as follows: DSGVTQTPKHLITATGQRVTLRCSPRSGDLSVYWYQQSLDQGLQFLIQYYNGEERAKGNILERFSAQQFPDLHSELNLSSLELGDSALYFCASSVTGLADTDTQYFGPGTRLTVL.

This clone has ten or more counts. The CDR3 loop reads CASSSLQGNTEAFF. The CDR3 DNA, read in part, is TGCGCCAGCAGCTCGCTACAGGGGAACACTGAA. The chain carries TRBV5-1 and TRBJ1-1, with D possibly matching TRBD1 (6 bases). The CDR3 goes on 3 residues after the read ends, and that part is filled in from the germline J gene. CDR3 size: 14 residues. V was cut by 3 bases and J by 1 base, with 10 bases left in between. Germline V gives CDR1 SGHRS, CDR2 YFSETQ.

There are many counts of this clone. CDR3: CASVNLAGRTEAFF. Incomplete CDR3 DNA: TGTGCCAGCGTCAACCTGGCGGGGCGCACTGAA. This chain joins TRBV2 and TRBJ1-1; perhaps TRBD1 as D (5 bases). The read gets to within 3 residues of the CDR3 end, and the germline J gene fills in the rest. The CDR3 runs 14 residues. Trimming took 8 bases from V and 4 from J, leaving 17 bases between them. Germline V lookup: CDR1 SNHLY, CDR2 FYNNEI.

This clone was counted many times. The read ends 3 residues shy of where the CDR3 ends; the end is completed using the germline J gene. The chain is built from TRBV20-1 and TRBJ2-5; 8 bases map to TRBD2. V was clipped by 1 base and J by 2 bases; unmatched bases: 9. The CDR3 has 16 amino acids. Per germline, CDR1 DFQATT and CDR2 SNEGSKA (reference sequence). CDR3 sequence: CSARGGGLAVQETQYF. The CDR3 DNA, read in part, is TGCAGTGCTAGAGGCGGGGGGCTAGCGGTACAAGAGACC.

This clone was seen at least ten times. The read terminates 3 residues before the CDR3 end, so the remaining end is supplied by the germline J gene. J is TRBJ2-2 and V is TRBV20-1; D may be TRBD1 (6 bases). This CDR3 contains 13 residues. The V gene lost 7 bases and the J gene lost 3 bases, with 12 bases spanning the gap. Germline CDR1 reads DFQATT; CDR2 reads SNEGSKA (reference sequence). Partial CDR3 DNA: TGCAGTGTTAGGGCAGGGGACACCGGGGAG. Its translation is CSVRAGDTGE. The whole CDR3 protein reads CSVRAGDTGELFF.

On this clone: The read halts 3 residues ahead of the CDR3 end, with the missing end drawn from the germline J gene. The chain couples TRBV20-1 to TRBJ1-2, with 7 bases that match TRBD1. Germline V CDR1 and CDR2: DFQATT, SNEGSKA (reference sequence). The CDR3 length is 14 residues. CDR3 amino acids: CSTRQGGVYNDYTF. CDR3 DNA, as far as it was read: TGCAGTACCAGACAGGGAGGGGTATACAATGAC.

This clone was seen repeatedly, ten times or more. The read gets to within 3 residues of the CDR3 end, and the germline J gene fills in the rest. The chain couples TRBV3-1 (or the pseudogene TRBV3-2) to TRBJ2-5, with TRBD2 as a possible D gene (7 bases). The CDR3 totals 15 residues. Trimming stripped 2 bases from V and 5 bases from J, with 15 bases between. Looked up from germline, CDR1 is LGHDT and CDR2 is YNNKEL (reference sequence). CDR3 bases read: TGTGCCAGCAGCCAATTAGGGGGGGGAGGGGAGACC. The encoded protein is CASSQLGGGGET. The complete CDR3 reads CASSQLGGGGETQYF.

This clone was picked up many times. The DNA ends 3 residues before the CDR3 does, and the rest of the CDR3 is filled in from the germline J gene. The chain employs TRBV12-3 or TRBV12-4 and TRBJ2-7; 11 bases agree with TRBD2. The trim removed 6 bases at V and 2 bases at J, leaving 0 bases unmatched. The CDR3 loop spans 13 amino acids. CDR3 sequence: CASRTSGTYEQYF. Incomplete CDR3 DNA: TGTGCCAGCAGGACTAGCGGGACCTACGAG.

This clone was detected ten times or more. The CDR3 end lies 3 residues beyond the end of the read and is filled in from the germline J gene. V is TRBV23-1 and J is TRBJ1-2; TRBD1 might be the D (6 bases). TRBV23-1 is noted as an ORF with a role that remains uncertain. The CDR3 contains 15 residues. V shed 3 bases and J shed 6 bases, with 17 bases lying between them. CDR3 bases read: TGCGCCAGCAGTCACTTACAGGGAAGGGAGGATGGC. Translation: CASSHLQGREDG. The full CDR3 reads CASSHLQGREDGYTF.

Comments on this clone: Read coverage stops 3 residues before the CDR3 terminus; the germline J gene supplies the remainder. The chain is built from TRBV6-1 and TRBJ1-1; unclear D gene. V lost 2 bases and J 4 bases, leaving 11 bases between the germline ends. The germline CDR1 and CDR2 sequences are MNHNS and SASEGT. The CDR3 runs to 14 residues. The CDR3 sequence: CASSENFGFTEAFF. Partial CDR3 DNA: TGTGCCAGCAGTGAAAATTTCGGGTTCACTGAA.

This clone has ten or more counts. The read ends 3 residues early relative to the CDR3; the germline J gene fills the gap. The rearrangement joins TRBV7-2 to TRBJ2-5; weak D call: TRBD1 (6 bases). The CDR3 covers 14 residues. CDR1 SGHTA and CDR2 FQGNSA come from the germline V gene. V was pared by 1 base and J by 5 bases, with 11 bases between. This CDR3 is CASSLGGRGETQYF. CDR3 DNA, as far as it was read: TGTGCCAGCAGCTTAGGAGGCAGGGGCGAGACC. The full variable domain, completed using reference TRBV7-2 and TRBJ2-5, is GAGVSQSPSNKVTEKGKDVELRCDPISGHTALYWYRQSLGQGLEFLIYFQGNSAPDKSGLPSDRFSAERTGGSVSTLTIQRTQQEDSAVYLCASSLGGRGETQYFGPGTRLLVL.

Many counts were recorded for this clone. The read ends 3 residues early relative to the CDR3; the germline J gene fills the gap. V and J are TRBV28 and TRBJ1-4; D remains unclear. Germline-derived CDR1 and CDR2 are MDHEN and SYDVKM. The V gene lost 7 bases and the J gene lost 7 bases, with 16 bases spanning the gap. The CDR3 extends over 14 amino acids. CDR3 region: CASTVYQRGEKLFF. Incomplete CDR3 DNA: TGTGCCAGCACCGTGTATCAGCGGGGTGAAAAA. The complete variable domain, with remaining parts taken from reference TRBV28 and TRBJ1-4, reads DVKVTQSSRYLVKRTGEKVFLECVQDMDHENMFWYRQDPGLGLRLIYFSYDVKMKEKGDIPEGYSVSREKKERFSLILESASTNQTSMYLCASTVYQRGEKLFFGSGTQLSVL.

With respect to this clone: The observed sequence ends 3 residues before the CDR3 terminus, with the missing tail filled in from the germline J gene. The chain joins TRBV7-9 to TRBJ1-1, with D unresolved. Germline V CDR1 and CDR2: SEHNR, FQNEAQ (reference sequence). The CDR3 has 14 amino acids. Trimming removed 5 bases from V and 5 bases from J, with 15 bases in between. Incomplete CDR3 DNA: TGTGCCAGCAGCGATGGACTCTATGGGACTGAA. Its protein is CASSDGLYGTE. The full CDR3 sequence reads CASSDGLYGTEAFF.

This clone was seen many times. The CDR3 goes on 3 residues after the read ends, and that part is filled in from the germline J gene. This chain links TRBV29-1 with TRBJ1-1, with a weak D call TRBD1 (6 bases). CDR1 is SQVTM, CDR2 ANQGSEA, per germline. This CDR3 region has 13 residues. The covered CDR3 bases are TGCAGCGTCCCATCGCCCAGCAGGGGAGAA. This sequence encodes CSVPSPSRGE. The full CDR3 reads CSVPSPSRGEAFF.

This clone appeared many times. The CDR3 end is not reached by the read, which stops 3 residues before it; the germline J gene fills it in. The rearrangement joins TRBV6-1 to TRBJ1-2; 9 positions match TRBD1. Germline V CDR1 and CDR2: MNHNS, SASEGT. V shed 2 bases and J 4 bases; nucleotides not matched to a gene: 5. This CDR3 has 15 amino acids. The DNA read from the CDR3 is TGTGCCAGCAGTGAAATAGTGACAGGGGGCTATGGC. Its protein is CASSEIVTGGYG. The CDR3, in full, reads CASSEIVTGGYGYTF.

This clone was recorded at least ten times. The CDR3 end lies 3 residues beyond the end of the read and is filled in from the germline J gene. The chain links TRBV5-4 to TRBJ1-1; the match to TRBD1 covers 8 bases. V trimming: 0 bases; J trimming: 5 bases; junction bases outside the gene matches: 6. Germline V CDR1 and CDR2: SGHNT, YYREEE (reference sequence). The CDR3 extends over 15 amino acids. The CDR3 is CASSLAGGAGTEAFF. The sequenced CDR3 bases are TGTGCCAGCAGCTTGGCAGGGGGCGCAGGTACTGAA.

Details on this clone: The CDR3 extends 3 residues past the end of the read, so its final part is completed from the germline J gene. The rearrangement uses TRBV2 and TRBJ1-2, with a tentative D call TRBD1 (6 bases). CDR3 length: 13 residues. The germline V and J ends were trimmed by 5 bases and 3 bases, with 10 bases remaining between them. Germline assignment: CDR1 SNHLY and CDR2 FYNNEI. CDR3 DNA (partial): TGTGCCAGCAGTTACAGGGTTGACTATGGC. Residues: CASSYRVDYG. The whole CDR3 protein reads CASSYRVDYGYTF.

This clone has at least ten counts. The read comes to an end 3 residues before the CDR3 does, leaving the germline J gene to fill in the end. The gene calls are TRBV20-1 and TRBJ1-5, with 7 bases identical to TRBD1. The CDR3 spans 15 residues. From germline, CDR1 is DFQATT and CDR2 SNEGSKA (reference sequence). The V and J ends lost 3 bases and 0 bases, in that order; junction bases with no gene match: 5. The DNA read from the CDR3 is TGCAGTGCTAGTGAGACAGGGTATAGCAATCAGCCC. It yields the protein CSASETGYSNQP. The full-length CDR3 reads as CSASETGYSNQPQHF.

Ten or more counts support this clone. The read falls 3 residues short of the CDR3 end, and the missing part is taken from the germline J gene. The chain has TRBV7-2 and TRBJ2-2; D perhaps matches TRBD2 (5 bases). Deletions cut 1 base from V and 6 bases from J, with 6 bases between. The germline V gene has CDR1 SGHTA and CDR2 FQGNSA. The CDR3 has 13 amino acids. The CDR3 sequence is CASSLVRAGELFF. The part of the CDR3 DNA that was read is TGTGCCAGCAGCTTAGTGAGGGCCGGGGAG.

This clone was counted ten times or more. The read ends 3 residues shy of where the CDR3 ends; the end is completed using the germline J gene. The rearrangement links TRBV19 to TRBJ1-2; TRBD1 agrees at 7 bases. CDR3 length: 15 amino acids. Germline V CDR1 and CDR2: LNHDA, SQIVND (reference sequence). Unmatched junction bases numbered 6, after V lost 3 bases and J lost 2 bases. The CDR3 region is CASSMRGGLNYGYTF. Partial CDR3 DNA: TGTGCCAGTAGTATGAGAGGGGGCCTCAACTATGGC.